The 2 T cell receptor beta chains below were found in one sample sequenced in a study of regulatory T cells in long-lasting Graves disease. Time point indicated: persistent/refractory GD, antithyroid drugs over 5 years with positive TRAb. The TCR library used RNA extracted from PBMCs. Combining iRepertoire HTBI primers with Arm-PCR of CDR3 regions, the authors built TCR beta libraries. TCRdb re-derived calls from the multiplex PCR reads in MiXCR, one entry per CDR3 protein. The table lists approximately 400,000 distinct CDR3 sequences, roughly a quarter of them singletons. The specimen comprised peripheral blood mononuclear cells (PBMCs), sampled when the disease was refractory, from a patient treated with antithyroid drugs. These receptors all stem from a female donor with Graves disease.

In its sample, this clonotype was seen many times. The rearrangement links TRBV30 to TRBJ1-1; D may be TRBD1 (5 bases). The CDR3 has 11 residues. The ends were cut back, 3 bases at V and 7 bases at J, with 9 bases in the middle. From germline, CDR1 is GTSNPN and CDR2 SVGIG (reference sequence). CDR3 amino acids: CAWRERGEAFF. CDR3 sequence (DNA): TGTGCCTGGAGGGAGAGGGGTGAAGCTTTCTTT.

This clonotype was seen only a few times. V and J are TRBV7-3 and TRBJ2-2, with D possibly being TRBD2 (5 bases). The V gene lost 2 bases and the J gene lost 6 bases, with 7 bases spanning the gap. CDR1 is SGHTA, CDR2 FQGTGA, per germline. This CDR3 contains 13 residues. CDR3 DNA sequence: TGTGCCAGCAGCTTAGGGAGAGCCGGGGAGCTGTTTTTT. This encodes CASSLGRAGELFF.